The 2 T cell receptor beta chains presented below share a single source sample, sequenced in a study of blood T cells in healthy people across ages. For the second PCR, which ran for 7 to 11 cycles, a sample-barcoded 5' primer and a J-beta primer mix were used. TCRdb recomputed calls from the 5' RACE reads with MiXCR, one row per CDR3 protein. The sample includes over 750,000 distinct CDR3 sequences, roughly 25% seen only once; the top ten take under 10%. These data were likewise used in another study, on T cells of mothers and their children.

Sample: blood. The receptor set was obtained from a boy aged 10-17 years in good health.

V and J are TRBV20-1 and TRBJ2-7; 9 bases fit TRBD1. The CDR3 has 14 amino acids. V trimming: 3 bases; J trimming: 4 bases; junction bases outside the gene matches: 7. Per germline, CDR1 DFQATT and CDR2 SNEGSKA (reference sequence). CDR3 protein: CSASDRGLIYEQYF. The CDR3, as DNA: TGCAGTGCTAGCGACAGGGGGTTAATATACGAGCAGTACTTC.

This chain uses TRBV15 with TRBJ1-1; tentative D call: TRBD1 (5 bases). CDR1 LNHNV and CDR2 YYDKDF come from the germline V gene (reference sequence). The CDR3 has 15 residues. V dropped 5 bases and J dropped 1 base, with 14 bases sitting between them. The CDR3 bases are TGTGCCACCAGCTCCGGTGGGGGAAGGAACACTGAAGCTTTCTTT. Translation: CATSSGGGRNTEAFF.